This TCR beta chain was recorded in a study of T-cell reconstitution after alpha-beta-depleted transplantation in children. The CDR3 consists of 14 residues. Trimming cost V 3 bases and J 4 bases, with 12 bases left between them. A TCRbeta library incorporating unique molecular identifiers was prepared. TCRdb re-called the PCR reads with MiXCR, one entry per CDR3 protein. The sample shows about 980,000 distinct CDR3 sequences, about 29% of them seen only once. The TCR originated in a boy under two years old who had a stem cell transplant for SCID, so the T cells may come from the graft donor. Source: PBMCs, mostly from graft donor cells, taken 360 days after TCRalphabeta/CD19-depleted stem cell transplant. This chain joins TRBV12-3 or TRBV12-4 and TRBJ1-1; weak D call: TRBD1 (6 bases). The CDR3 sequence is CASSFVSQGTEAFF. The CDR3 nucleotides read TGTGCCAGCAGTTTTGTCTCACAGGGCACTGAAGCTTTCTTT.